This entry lists 11 T cell receptor beta chains sequenced from one sample in a study of cytomegalovirus exposure and HLA in healthy donors. PCR amplification relied on 60 Vbeta primers (plus 13 Jbeta primers). Libraries were prepared by immunoSEQ multiplex PCR; TCRdb keeps only in-frame clonotypes and omits some of them. The profile covers over 150,000 clones, with about 70% appearing a single time and roughly 4% taken by the ten largest. Material for sequencing was PBMCs. These receptors originate from a woman younger than 30 in good health and CMV-seropositive.

The rearrangement links TRBV6-5 to TRBJ2-3, with a weak D call TRBD1 (6 bases). Germline V gene data show CDR1 as MNHEY and CDR2 as SVGAGI. This CDR3 has 13 residues. Deletions cut 6 bases from V and 4 bases from J, with 11 bases between. CDR3 in DNA: TGTGCCAGCAGCTGGGACACCTCAGATACGCAGTATTTT. Its translation: CASSWDTSDTQYF.

To note about this clone: Compared with germline, one end of the junction differs, possibly owing to a read error. The rearrangement uses TRBV5-1 and TRBJ2-1, with TRBD2 as a possible D gene (5 bases). Germline lookup yields CDR1 SGHRS and CDR2 YFSETQ. There are 14 residues in the CDR3. The CDR3 sequence is CASSLWQNPGYPLF. As DNA, the CDR3 is TGCGCCAGCAGCTTGTGGCAGAATCCGGGGTACCCCCTCTTC.

This chain links TRBV5-6 with TRBJ2-1; D uncertain. Looked up from germline, CDR1 is SGHDT and CDR2 is YYEEEE. CDR3 size: 17 residues. With 0 bases removed from V and 7 bases from J, the gap between germline ends came to 20 bases. CDR3 sequence (DNA): TGTGCCAGCAGCTTGGTTAACTCGCCGAATAGAAAGAATGAGCAGTTCTTC. It translates to CASSLVNSPNRKNEQFF.

This chain uses TRBV5-1 with TRBJ1-2; tentatively, D is TRBD1 (6 bases). CDR1 is SGHRS and CDR2 is YFSETQ in the germline V gene. V was cut by 2 bases and J by 3 bases, with 20 bases left in between. The CDR3 is made up of 17 amino acids. CDR3 loop: CASSFGGSFDSDYGYTF. The CDR3 DNA reads TGCGCCAGCAGCTTTGGGGGCAGTTTTGACTCCGACTATGGCTACACCTTC.

The rearrangement uses TRBV4-3 and TRBJ2-7; the match to TRBD1 covers 7 bases. Looked up from germline, CDR1 is LGHNA and CDR2 is YSLEER. The CDR3 is made up of 18 amino acids. The J segment lost 3 bases and the V segment lost 0 bases, leaving 14 bases of the junction unmatched. The CDR3 DNA follows: TGCGCCAGCAGCCAAGATCTTACTAATTCAGGGGGACGCTACGAGCAGTACTTC. This gives the protein CASSQDLTNSGGRYEQYF.

This clone occurred once. V usage is TRBV11-2 and J usage is TRBJ1-2, with 12 bases matching TRBD1. Germline CDR1 is SGHAT and CDR2 is FQNNGV. The J segment lost 7 bases and the V segment lost 4 bases, leaving 10 bases of the junction unmatched. The CDR3 spans 16 residues. CDR3 amino acids: CASSSTGQGAPGGYTF. As DNA, the CDR3 is TGTGCCAGCAGCTCTACGGGACAGGGGGCGCCGGGTGGCTACACCTTC.

The rearrangement joins TRBV27 to TRBJ2-7, with D unresolved. The CDR3 spans 15 residues. V was clipped by 3 bases and J by 2 bases, with 14 bases between them. Germline values: CDR1 MNHEY, CDR2 SMNVEV (reference sequence). Written as DNA, the CDR3 is TGTGCCAGCAGTTTTACGGTAGCACCCGCCTACGAGCAGTACTTC. It specifies CASSFTVAPAYEQYF.

The rearrangement uses TRBV15 and TRBJ2-5; 10 bases fit TRBD2. J lost 5 bases, V lost 5 bases, and 11 bases had no gene match. Looked up from germline, CDR1 is LNHNV and CDR2 is YYDKDF (reference sequence). This CDR3 has 16 amino acids. CDR3 residues: CATSGLAGALGETQYF. In DNA, the CDR3 is TGTGCCACCAGCGGTCTAGCGGGAGCCCTGGGGGAGACCCAGTACTTC.

The rearrangement links TRBV20-1 to TRBJ2-1; D is possibly TRBD1 (6 bases). CDR1 is DFQATT, CDR2 SNEGSKA, per germline (reference sequence). The CDR3 length is 11 residues. V gave up 6 bases and J gave up 13 bases, with 16 bases separating them. The CDR3 nucleotides are TGCAGTGCCAGGACAGTGGACAAACAGTTCTTC. Translation: CSARTVDKQFF.

This clone was detected a few times. The gene calls are TRBV7-9 and TRBJ1-2, with a possible D match to TRBD1 (5 bases). CDR1 SEHNR and CDR2 FQNEAQ come from the germline V gene (reference sequence). The ends were cut back, 2 bases at V and 6 bases at J, with 13 bases in the middle. The CDR3 is made up of 14 amino acids. CDR3 protein: CASSLSSGLNGYTF. The CDR3 bases are TGTGCCAGCAGCTTATCGTCAGGGTTGAATGGCTACACCTTC.

The chain carries TRBV6-4 and TRBJ1-2, with 7 bases lining up with TRBD1. The CDR3 has 14 residues. Germline V gene sequence: CDR1 MRHNA, CDR2 SNTAGT. V shed 6 bases and J 4 bases; nucleotides not matched to a gene: 8. The CDR3 DNA follows: TGTGCCAGCAGAGGGTCAGGGGGAGGCTATGGCTACACCTTC. It translates to CASRGSGGGYGYTF.